These 12 T cell receptor delta chains share one sample of origin, sequenced in a study of delta chains in infants with herpesvirus infections. PBMC RNA was reverse transcribed using gamma-chain- and delta-chain-specific primers. TCRdb ran CATT on the RT-PCR reads. Of about 1,300 delta-chain clones listed, just under 35% are singletons. Source: peripheral blood, taken at time point 1 of longitudinal follow-up. These receptors all come from a human donor who was a Ugandan infant, either HIV-exposed or HIV-unexposed (not recorded which).

Points on this clone: Being one base from a much bigger clone, this may be a read error. Different DNA sequences within this sample yield the same CDR3. The genes are TRDV1 and TRDJ1, with a possible D match to TRDD3 (6 bases). The ends were cut back, 2 bases at V and 2 bases at J, with 15 bases in the middle. CDR1 and CDR2 from the germline V gene are TSWWSYY and QGS. CDR3 length: 16 amino acids. CDR3 loop: CALGEFKWGATDKLIF. Here the CDR3 DNA reads TGTGCTCTTGGGGAATTTAAATGGGGGGCGACCGATAAACTCATCTTT.

J is TRDJ1 and V is TRDV1; 12 bases are shared with TRDD3. V gave up 4 bases and J gave up 1 base; unmatched junction bases: 13. This CDR3 contains 19 residues. Germline assignment: CDR1 TSWWSYY and CDR2 QGS. CDR3 region: CALGVQPLLGDTATDKLIF. In DNA form, the CDR3 reads TGTGCTCTTGGGGTCCAACCCCTACTGGGGGATACAGCCACCGATAAACTCATCTTT.

Note on this clone: One base away lies a much larger clone, so this may be a sequencing read error. The chain couples TRDV1 to TRDJ1; 13 bases map to TRDD3. Germline CDR1 and CDR2: TSWWSYY and QGS. Losses at the gene ends were 5 bases for V and 5 bases for J; bases not matched to a gene: 8. This CDR3 spans 16 amino acids. DNA for the CDR3: TGTGCTCTTGGGTCCTACACTGGGGGATACGTAGATAAACTCATCTTT. Encoded protein: CALGSYTGGYVDKLIF.

Comment on this clone: The mismatch at residue 8 between this DNA's translation and the TCRdb protein of a much larger clone likely reflects a read error; the protein shown is translated from the DNA. The chain has TRDV1 and TRDJ1, with D perhaps matching TRDD3 (7 bases). Germline values: CDR1 TSWWSYY, CDR2 QGS. Trimming left V 4 bases short and J 3 bases short, with 24 bases between. The CDR3 extends over 18 amino acids. CDR3 residues: CALGVAFPRLGVSDKLIF. Written as DNA, the CDR3 is TGTGCTCTTGGGGTGGCCTTCCCACGTCTGGGGGTCTCCGATAAACTCATCTTT.

This clone has a single count. This DNA's translation differs at residue 12 from TCRdb's protein, which comes from a much larger clone; a read error is likely, and the protein shown is translated from the DNA. This sequence joins TRDV1 and TRDJ1, with TRDD2 matching 9 bases. The CDR3 consists of 18 residues. The trim removed 4 bases at V and 3 bases at J, leaving 15 bases unmatched. Germline V gives CDR1 TSWWSYY, CDR2 QGS. The CDR3 nucleotides read TGTGCTCTTGGGGTGGCCTTCCTACGTCTGGGGCTCTCCGATAAACTCATCTTT. Its protein product is CALGVAFLRLGLSDKLIF.

By share of the sample, this clone is large. The chain recombines TRDV2 with TRDJ2, with 7 nucleotides matching TRDD3. The J segment lost 5 bases and the V segment lost 3 bases, leaving 5 bases of the junction unmatched. This CDR3 comprises 14 residues. CDR1 is GEAIGNYY, CDR2 EKD, per germline. The CDR3 DNA reads TGTGCCTGTGACGAGGGGGGGGATACAGCACAACTCTTCTTT. It translates to CACDEGGDTAQLFF.

By frequency in the sample, this clone is large. The chain links TRDV1 to TRDJ1; TRDD3 agrees at 7 bases. Germline trimming cut 1 base from V and 3 bases from J; bases unmatched to any gene: 14. The CDR3 sequence is 18 residues long. CDR1 TSWWSYY and CDR2 QGS come from the germline V gene. The CDR3 DNA follows: TGTGCTCTTGGGGAACCTCTTTCGAGGGGGGATGGATCCGATAAACTCATCTTT. It encodes CALGEPLSRGDGSDKLIF.

For this clone: Given a much more abundant clone one base away, this may be a read error. Within the sample, other DNA sequences also encode this same CDR3. The gene calls are TRAV38-2/DV8 and TRDJ1; D is perhaps TRDD2 (8 bases). In germline, CDR1 is TSESDYY, CDR2 QEAYKQQN. The CDR3 contains 19 residues. The CDR3 nucleotides read TGTGCTTATAGGAGCGGCCTTCCTATTTCGTACTGGGGAACCGATAAACTTATCTTT. Its protein product is CAYRSGLPISYWGTDKLIF.

J is TRDJ1 and V is TRDV1; 10 bases map to TRDD3. J was trimmed by 7 bases and V by 0 bases; bases with no gene match: 17. This CDR3 spans 19 amino acids. Germline loops: CDR1 TSWWSYY, CDR2 QGS. The CDR3 region is CALGELMVGDTNTPGKLIF. Here the CDR3 DNA reads TGTGCTCTTGGGGAACTAATGGTGGGGGATACCAACACTCCGGGTAAACTCATCTTT.

By share of the sample, this clone is large. The same CDR3 can be traced to other DNA sequences in this sample. This chain uses TRDV2 with TRDJ1; 13 bases map to TRDD3. This CDR3 has 19 residues. V was pared by 3 bases and J by 0 bases, with 12 bases of the junction left unmatched. Looked up from germline, CDR1 is GEAIGNYY and CDR2 is EKD. CDR3 DNA: TGTGCCTGTGACGGGAGCACTGGGGGATACGGTAACTACACCGATAAACTCATCTTT. The encoded protein is CACDGSTGGYGNYTDKLIF.

The chain carries TRDV1 and TRDJ1; 7 nucleotides agree with TRDD3. The ends lost 0 bases at V and 3 bases at J; junction bases unmatched: 7. This CDR3 has 16 amino acids. The germline V gene encodes CDR1 TSWWSYY and CDR2 QGS. The CDR3 coding sequence is TGTGCTCTTGGGGAACTTTTCATGGGATACCCCGATAAACTCATCTTT. Translating gives CALGELFMGYPDKLIF.

Of note for this clone: TCRdb's entry gives the protein of a much larger clone, which mismatches this DNA's translation at residue 16, likely from a read error; the protein reported here is translated from the DNA. The chain joins TRDV1 to TRDJ1; a weak D match, TRDD3 (6 bases). Germline lookup yields CDR1 TSWWSYY and CDR2 QGS. This CDR3 comprises 19 residues. This CDR3 reads CALGDGVRVGGRYTDRLIF. The DNA of the CDR3 is TGTGCTCTTGGGGATGGTGTCCGGGTTGGGGGCCGGTACACCGATAGACTCATCTTT.